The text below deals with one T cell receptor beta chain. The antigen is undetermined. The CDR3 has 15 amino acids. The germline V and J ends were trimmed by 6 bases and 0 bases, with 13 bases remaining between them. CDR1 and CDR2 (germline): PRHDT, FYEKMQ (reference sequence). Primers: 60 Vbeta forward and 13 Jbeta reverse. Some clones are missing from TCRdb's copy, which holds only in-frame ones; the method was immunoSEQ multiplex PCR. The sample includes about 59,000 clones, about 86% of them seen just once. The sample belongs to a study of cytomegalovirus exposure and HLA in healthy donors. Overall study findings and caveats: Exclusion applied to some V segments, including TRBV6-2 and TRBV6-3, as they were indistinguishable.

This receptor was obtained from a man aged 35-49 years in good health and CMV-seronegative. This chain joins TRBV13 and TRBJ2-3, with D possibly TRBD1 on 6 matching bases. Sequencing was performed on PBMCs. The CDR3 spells CASSDGQGSTDTQYF. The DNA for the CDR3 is TGTGCCAGCAGTGATGGGCAGGGGAGCACAGATACGCAGTATTTT.